This entry lists 13 T cell receptor beta chains sequenced from one sample in a study of blood T cell repertoires in COVID-19. The table came from immunoSEQ multiplex PCR; TCRdb's copy has only in-frame clones and leaves some out. The table has about 390,000 clones, around 87% seen once. The sequencing input was peripheral blood. The receptors come from a woman aged 55-70 years with COVID-19, enrolled during active disease.

The V call is TRBV2, the J call TRBJ1-2, with D unresolved. Germline-derived CDR1 and CDR2 are SNHLY and FYNNEI. The V and J ends lost 4 bases and 8 bases respectively, with 17 bases between them. The CDR3 sequence is 14 residues long. CDR3 bases: TGTGCCAGCAGTGCTAGCACCGCGGTTGTGGGCTACACCTTC. Protein sequence: CASSASTAVVGYTF.

The V and J genes are TRBV7-9 and TRBJ1-5; maybe TRBD1 (5 bases). The CDR3 has 16 amino acids. Germline CDR1 and CDR2: SEHNR and FQNEAQ (reference sequence). Trimming took off 0 bases at V and 3 bases at J, with 12 bases between the two ends. Here the CDR3 DNA reads TGTGCCAGCAGCTTAGCCGGAGGGGCGTCCAATCAGCCCCAGCATTTT. It codes for CASSLAGGASNQPQHF.

This chain joins TRBV5-1 and TRBJ2-7; tentative D call: TRBD1 (5 bases). Germline V gene data show CDR1 as SGHRS and CDR2 as YFSETQ. V lost 5 bases, J lost 2 bases, and 14 bases lay in between. The CDR3 has 14 residues. Here the CDR3 reads CASRPHDRAYEQYF. DNA of the CDR3: TGCGCCAGCAGACCTCATGACAGAGCCTACGAGCAGTACTTC.

The genes are TRBV2 and TRBJ1-2; D is ambiguous. Trimming removed 4 bases from V and 5 bases from J, with 11 bases in between. This CDR3 contains 13 residues. Germline V lookup: CDR1 SNHLY, CDR2 FYNNEI. As DNA, the CDR3 is TGTGCCAGCAGTGCGGTGGTTTCTTATGGCTACACCTTC. Amino acids: CASSAVVSYGYTF.

V and J are TRBV7-9 and TRBJ1-6; the match to TRBD1 covers 9 bases. V lost 4 bases to trimming and J lost 3 bases; unmatched junction nucleotides: 4. CDR1 is SEHNR, CDR2 FQNEAQ, per germline (reference sequence). CDR3 length equals 16 residues. This chain's CDR3 is CASSSTGGFYNSPLHF. In DNA form, the CDR3 reads TGTGCCAGCAGCTCCACAGGGGGCTTCTATAATTCACCCCTCCACTTT.

The chain has TRBV3-1 (or the pseudogene TRBV3-2) and TRBJ1-2; unclear D gene. The V end was cut by 6 bases, the J end by 5 bases, with 22 bases between. Looked up from germline, CDR1 is LGHDT and CDR2 is YNNKEL (reference sequence). CDR3 length: 16 amino acids. Here the CDR3 reads CASSRSSVGGSYGYTF. In DNA form, the CDR3 reads TGTGCCAGCAGTCGATCTTCCGTCGGAGGGAGTTATGGCTACACCTTC.

V usage is TRBV5-1 and J usage is TRBJ1-1, with D possibly TRBD1 on 6 matching bases. The germline CDR1 and CDR2 sequences are SGHRS and YFSETQ. There are 16 residues in the CDR3. The V end was cut by 4 bases, the J end by 2 bases, with 18 bases between. CDR3 nucleotides: TGCGCCAGCAGCCGATTTGTGACGGACAGCAACACTGAAGCTTTCTTT. As protein: CASSRFVTDSNTEAFF.

The chain links TRBV5-1 to TRBJ2-6, with TRBD2 matching 8 bases. The CDR3 runs to 20 residues. V lost 4 bases and J lost 0; bases outside the gene matches: 15. CDR1 is SGHRS and CDR2 is YFSETQ in the germline V gene. The CDR3 nucleotides are TGCGCCAGCAGCCCTCCTGAGGGAGCGGGGGTGTTCTCTGGGGCCAACGTCCTGACTTTC. Translation: CASSPPEGAGVFSGANVLTF.

Notes on this clone: Other DNA sequences of this sample code for an identical CDR3. The rearrangement links TRBV4-1 to TRBJ1-2, with a possible D match to TRBD1 (5 bases). This CDR3 region has 13 residues. Germline V gene sequence: CDR1 MGHRA, CDR2 YSYEKL. V was trimmed by 0 bases and J by 4 bases, leaving 6 bases between them. The CDR3, as DNA: TGCGCCAGCAGCCAAGAAGGGGCCTATGGCTACACCTTC. Translation: CASSQEGAYGYTF.

The rearrangement joins TRBV11-2 to TRBJ2-3; 7 nucleotides line up with TRBD2. The CDR3 totals 16 residues. Germline V CDR1 and CDR2: SGHAT, FQNNGV. The V and J ends lost 0 bases and 8 bases, in that order; junction bases with no gene match: 11. CDR3 DNA: TGTGCCAGCAGCTTAGATCGGCTAGCGGACTCGAGTACGCAGTATTTT. Its protein product is CASSLDRLADSSTQYF.

CDR3: CASSLPPGGNTEAFF. The DNA for the CDR3 is TGTGCCAGCAGCTTGCCTCCCGGGGGGAACACTGAAGCTTTCTTT. The J gene is TRBJ1-1, the V gene TRBV5-4, with D maybe TRBD1 (5 bases). CDR1 is SGHNT and CDR2 is YYREEE in the germline V gene (reference sequence). CDR3 length: 15 amino acids. Trimming stripped 1 base from V and 1 base from J, with 11 bases between.

CDR3 sequence: CASSLLLTGLRGYTF. DNA for the CDR3: TGTGCCAGCAGCCTCCTTTTGACAGGGCTCAGAGGCTACACCTTC. The V and J genes are TRBV9 and TRBJ1-2, with TRBD1 matching 7 bases. This CDR3 is 15 amino acids long. In germline, CDR1 is SGDLS, CDR2 YYNGEE. V trimming: 4 bases; J trimming: 8 bases; junction bases outside the gene matches: 14. Using reference TRBV9 and TRBJ1-2 for the parts outside the CDR3, the full variable domain is DSGVTQTPKHLITATGQRVTLRCSPRSGDLSVYWYQQSLDQGLQFLIQYYNGEERAKGNILERFSAQQFPDLHSELNLSSLELGDSALYFCASSLLLTGLRGYTFGSGTRLTVV.

This chain links TRBV5-8 with TRBJ2-3, with 8 bases lining up with TRBD1. This CDR3 comprises 15 residues. The V gene end was trimmed by 3 bases and the J gene end by 0 bases; junction bases not matched to a gene: 3. Germline assignment: CDR1 SGHTS and CDR2 YDEGEE. The CDR3: CASSSQGASTDTQYF. CDR3 DNA: TGTGCCAGCAGCTCTCAGGGGGCTAGCACAGATACGCAGTATTTT. The full variable domain, rest sourced from reference TRBV5-8 and TRBJ2-3, is EAGVTQSPTHLIKTRGQQATLRCSPISGHTSVYWYQQALGLGLQFLLWYDEGEERNRGNFPPRFSGRQFPNYSSELNVNALELEDSALYLCASSSQGASTDTQYFGPGTRLTVL.